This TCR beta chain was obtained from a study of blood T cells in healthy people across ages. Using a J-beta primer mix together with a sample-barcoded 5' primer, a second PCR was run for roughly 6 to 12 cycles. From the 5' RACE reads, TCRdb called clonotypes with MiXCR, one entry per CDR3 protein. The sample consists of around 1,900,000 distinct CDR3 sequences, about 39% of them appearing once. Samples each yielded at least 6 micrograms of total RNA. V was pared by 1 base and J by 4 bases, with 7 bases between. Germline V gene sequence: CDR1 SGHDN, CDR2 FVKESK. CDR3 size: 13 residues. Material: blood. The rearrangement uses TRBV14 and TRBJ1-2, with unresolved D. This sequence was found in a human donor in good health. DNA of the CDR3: TGTGCCAGCAGCCAAGTGCACAGCTATGGCTACACCTTC. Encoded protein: CASSQVHSYGYTF.